One and the same sample provided the 23 T cell receptor beta chains below, sequenced in a study of T cells expressing NK-cell markers (dated by TCRdb to the early 2020s). The library relied on 5' RACE. Sequencing was carried out with an Illumina HiSeq 2000. TCRdb reprocessed the reads, reporting each CDR3 protein sequence once and no DNA. This sample's table contains 500,000 to 700,000 distinct CDR3 sequences. The ten largest make up less than 4.5% of the sample. Material: blood T cells: a sorted CD56 or NKG2C T cell subset, CD4+ or CD8+ T cells, or bulk PBMC T cells (not recorded which). Receptors were obtained from a man in his late teens or twenties in good health. Donor details come from another sample of the same person, matched by shared clones.

The gene calls are TRBV29-1 and TRBJ2-2; TCRdb calls TRBD1, which cannot be checked without DNA. This CDR3 contains 13 residues. Germline loops: CDR1 SQVTM, CDR2 ANQGSEA. CDR3 loop: CSVSGGGSGELFF.

This chain uses TRBV20-1 with TRBJ2-5; no DNA is available, so the TRBD2 call from TCRdb remains unchecked. The CDR3 is made up of 13 amino acids. Per the germline V gene, CDR1 is DFQATT and CDR2 is SNEGSKA (reference sequence). This chain's CDR3 is CSASRREQETQYF.

J is TRBJ2-5 and V is TRBV29-1. This CDR3 is built from 12 residues. Per germline, CDR1 SQVTM and CDR2 ANQGSEA. This CDR3 is CSGSRLQETQYF.

The J gene is TRBJ1-1, the V gene TRBV20-1; with no DNA, the TCRdb D assignment of TRBD1 cannot be verified. CDR1 and CDR2 from the germline V gene are DFQATT and SNEGSKA (reference sequence). The CDR3 has 12 residues. CDR3 protein: CSASRPGEEAFF.

The chain couples TRBV5-1 to TRBJ2-7; checking the TCRdb D call of TRBD1 is not possible without DNA. Germline V gene lookup returns CDR1 SGHRS and CDR2 YFSETQ. This CDR3 is built from 15 residues. CDR3 sequence reads: CASSEDGGGSYEQYF. The entire variable domain, with the rest obtained from reference TRBV5-1 and TRBJ2-7, is as follows: KAGVTQTPRYLIKTRGQQVTLSCSPISGHRSVSWYQQTPGQGLQFLFEYFSETQRNKGNFPGRFSGRQFSNSRSEMNVSTLELGDSALYLCASSEDGGGSYEQYFGPGTRLTVT.

The chain has TRBV28 and TRBJ2-5; TCRdb's D call of TRBD2 is untestable without DNA. The CDR3 runs to 16 residues. CDR1 and CDR2 from the germline V gene are MDHEN and SYDVKM. CDR3 region: CASRPSRLAGKETQYF.

The V gene is TRBV20-1, the J gene TRBJ2-5; there is no DNA to check the TCRdb D call of TRBD1. Germline assignment: CDR1 DFQATT and CDR2 SNEGSKA (reference sequence). The CDR3 has 19 residues. CDR3: CSVLTGTAPGFMVQETQYF.

The chain has TRBV29-1 and TRBJ1-1. The CDR3 has 11 residues. Germline V lookup: CDR1 SQVTM, CDR2 ANQGSEA. CDR3: CSVGGEDQAFF.

The chain uses TRBV5-1 and TRBJ2-7; there is no DNA to check the TCRdb D call of TRBD1. The CDR3 has 15 amino acids. The V gene's germline CDR1 is SGHRS and CDR2 YFSETQ. CDR3 residues: CASSLPSGSPLEQYF.

The chain combines TRBV7-9 with TRBJ2-7. The CDR3 loop spans 13 amino acids. CDR1 and CDR2 (germline): SEHNR, FQNEAQ (reference sequence). The CDR3 loop reads CASSSHITYEQYF.

The chain uses TRBV9 and TRBJ2-2; TCRdb gives TRBD2 as the D gene, but with no DNA this cannot be confirmed. The CDR3 extends over 14 amino acids. Germline V lookup: CDR1 SGDLS, CDR2 YYNGEE. CDR3 sequence reads: CASSVSGALGELFF.

The chain carries TRBV29-1 and TRBJ1-4. Germline V gene lookup returns CDR1 SQVTM and CDR2 ANQGSEA. The CDR3 loop spans 14 amino acids. This CDR3 reads CSVVAGALNEKLFF. Looking up the rest from reference TRBV29-1 and TRBJ1-4 gives the full variable domain: SAVISQKPSRDICQRGTSLTIQCQVDSQVTMMFWYRQQPGQSLTLIATANQGSEATYESGFVIDKFPISRPNLTFSTLTVSNMSPEDSSIYLCSVVAGALNEKLFFGSGTQLSVL.

This chain links TRBV29-1 with TRBJ2-3; the TRBD2 assignment by TCRdb is unverifiable without DNA. The CDR3 is 15 residues long. The germline gives CDR1 SQVTM, CDR2 ANQGSEA. This CDR3 is CSVAIGTSGSQSQYF.

This chain connects TRBV5-1 to TRBJ2-5; the TCRdb call, TRBD2, lacks DNA for checking. The CDR3 is 15 residues long. Germline V gives CDR1 SGHRS, CDR2 YFSETQ. CDR3 sequence reads: CASSWGTSPQETQYF.

The V gene is TRBV7-6, the J gene TRBJ2-6; the D gene TCRdb calls, TRBD2, cannot be checked with no DNA. This CDR3 region has 19 residues. CDR1 is SGHVS and CDR2 is FNYEAQ in the germline V gene. This CDR3 reads CASSNALAGGPGGANVLTF. Filled out from reference TRBV7-6 and TRBJ2-6, the complete variable domain reads GAGVSQSPRYKVTKRGQDVALRCDPISGHVSLYWYRQALGQGPEFLTYFNYEAQQDKSGLPNDRFSAERPEGSISTLTIQRTEQRDSAMYRCASSNALAGGPGGANVLTFGAGSRLTVL.

The chain has TRBV28 and TRBJ2-4; TCRdb calls TRBD1, which cannot be checked without DNA. The CDR3 length is 15 residues. Germline V gives CDR1 MDHEN, CDR2 SYDVKM. CDR3 sequence reads: CASSRQETSKNIQYF.

V is TRBV6-5 and J is TRBJ2-1; as DNA is missing, the TRBD2 call by TCRdb cannot be tested. The V gene's germline CDR1 is MNHEY and CDR2 SVGAGI. This CDR3 comprises 16 residues. CDR3 amino acids: CASSYGDPGLGYEQFF.

The rearrangement links TRBV15 to TRBJ2-7; TCRdb's D call, TRBD2, is unchecked because there is no DNA. The germline CDR1 and CDR2 sequences are LNHNV and YYDKDF (reference sequence). CDR3 size: 14 residues. CDR3: CATSLEREGYEQYF.

This chain links TRBV20-1 with TRBJ2-3; there is no DNA to check the TCRdb D call of TRBD2. The CDR3 extends over 16 amino acids. Germline V gene lookup returns CDR1 DFQATT and CDR2 SNEGSKA (reference sequence). The CDR3 protein is CSARDRAGSSTDTQYF.

The chain couples TRBV20-1 to TRBJ2-6; the TCRdb call, TRBD2, lacks DNA for checking. In germline, CDR1 is DFQATT, CDR2 SNEGSKA (reference sequence). CDR3 length: 16 amino acids. Here the CDR3 reads CSARDNLAFGANVLTF.

The rearrangement joins TRBV11-1 to TRBJ2-3; TCRdb lists TRBD2, though no DNA is available to test this call. Germline V gene lookup returns CDR1 SGHAT and CDR2 FQDESV (reference sequence). CDR3 size: 18 residues. The CDR3 loop is CASSRLSGRMVGTDTQYF. The variable domain in full, completed from reference TRBV11-1 and TRBJ2-3, reads EAEVAQSPRYKITEKSQAVAFWCDPISGHATLYWYRQILGQGPELLVQFQDESVVDDSQLPKDRFSAERLKGVDSTLKIQPAELGDSAMYLCASSRLSGRMVGTDTQYFGPGTRLTVL.

V usage is TRBV4-1 and J usage is TRBJ2-1; TCRdb selects TRBD1, and the lack of DNA leaves this call unchecked. The V gene's germline CDR1 is MGHRA and CDR2 YSYEKL. CDR3 length: 15 residues. Here the CDR3 reads CASSQIRQKENEQFF.

This chain links TRBV29-1 with TRBJ2-3; TCRdb gives TRBD1 as the D gene, but with no DNA this cannot be confirmed. The germline V gene encodes CDR1 SQVTM and CDR2 ANQGSEA. The CDR3 is 13 amino acids. The CDR3 region is CSVGGGLTDTQYF.